This T cell receptor beta chain appears in the sequencing data of a study of technical replicates of blood from a handful of donors. This CDR3 region has 15 residues. From germline, CDR1 is MNHEY and CDR2 SVGAGI. V gave up 10 bases and J gave up 3 bases, with 18 bases separating them. Assay used: immunoSEQ multiplex PCR; TCRdb lists only in-frame clones, some missing. Here the sample spans about 85,000 clones, roughly 94% being singletons. The source material was T cells isolated from PBMCs. The receptor's source is a human donor in good health. The rearrangement uses TRBV6-5 and TRBJ1-4; a weak D match, TRBD1 (6 bases). The CDR3 coding sequence is TGTGCCACCTGTAGGCAGGGGTGGGCTAATGAAAAACTGTTTTTT. It encodes CATCRQGWANEKLFF.